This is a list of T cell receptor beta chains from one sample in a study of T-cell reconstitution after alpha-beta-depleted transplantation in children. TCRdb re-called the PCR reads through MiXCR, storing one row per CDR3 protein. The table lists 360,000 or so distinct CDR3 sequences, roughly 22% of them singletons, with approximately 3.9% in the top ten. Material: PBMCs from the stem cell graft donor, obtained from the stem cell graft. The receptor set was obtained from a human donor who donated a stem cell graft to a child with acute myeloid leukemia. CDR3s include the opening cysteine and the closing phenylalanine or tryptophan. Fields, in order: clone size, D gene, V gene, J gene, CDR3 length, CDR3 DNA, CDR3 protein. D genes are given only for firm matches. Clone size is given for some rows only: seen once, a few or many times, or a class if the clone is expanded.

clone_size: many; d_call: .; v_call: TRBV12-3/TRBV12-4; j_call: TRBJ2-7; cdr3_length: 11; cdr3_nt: TGTGCCAGCAGTCATGGTATCGAGCAGTACTTC; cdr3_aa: CASSHGIEQYF
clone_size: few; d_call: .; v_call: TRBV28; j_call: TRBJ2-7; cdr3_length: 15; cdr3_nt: TGTGCCAGCAGCCCCGTGAGGACTACAAGATACGAGCAGTACTTC; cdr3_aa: CASSPVRTTRYEQYF
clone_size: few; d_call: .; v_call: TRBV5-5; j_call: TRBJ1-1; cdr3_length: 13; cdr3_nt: TGTGCCAGCAGCCGTAAGGACTACACTGAAGCTTTCTTT; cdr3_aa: CASSRKDYTEAFF
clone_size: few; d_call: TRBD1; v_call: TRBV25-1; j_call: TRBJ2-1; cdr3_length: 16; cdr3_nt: TGTGCCAGCAGTGGCCCACAGGGGAGTATTTCCAATGAGCAGTTCTTC; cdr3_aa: CASSGPQGSISNEQFF
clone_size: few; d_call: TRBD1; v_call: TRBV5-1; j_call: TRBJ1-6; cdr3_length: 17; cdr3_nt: TGCGCCAGCAGCTCTGCGCACCTCGGACAGGGCTTTTCACCCCTCCACTTT; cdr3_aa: CASSSAHLGQGFSPLHF
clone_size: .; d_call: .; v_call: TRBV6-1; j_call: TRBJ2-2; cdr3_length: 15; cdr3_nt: TGTGCCAGCAGTGAAACAGGAACCGACACCTGGGAGCTGTTTTTT; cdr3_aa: CASSETGTDTWELFF
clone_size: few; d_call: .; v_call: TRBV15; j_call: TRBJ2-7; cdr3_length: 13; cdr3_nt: TGTGCCACCAGCATCGAGCGCTCCTACGAGCAGTACTTC; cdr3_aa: CATSIERSYEQYF
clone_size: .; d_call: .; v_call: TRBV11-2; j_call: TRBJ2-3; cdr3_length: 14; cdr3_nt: TGTGCCAGCAGCTTAGAGCCCCTCAGAGATACGCAGTATTTT; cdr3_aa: CASSLEPLRDTQYF
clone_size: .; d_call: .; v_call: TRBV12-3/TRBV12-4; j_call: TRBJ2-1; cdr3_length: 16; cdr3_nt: TGTGCCAGCAGTTTCCTTCCCCAGGAGATTCTGGATGAGCAGTTCTTC; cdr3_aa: CASSFLPQEILDEQFF
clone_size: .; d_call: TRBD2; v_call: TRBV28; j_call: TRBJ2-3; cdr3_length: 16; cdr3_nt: TGTGCCAGCAGTCAGAGGGGGACTAGCGGCACAGATACGCAGTATTTT; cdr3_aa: CASSQRGTSGTDTQYF
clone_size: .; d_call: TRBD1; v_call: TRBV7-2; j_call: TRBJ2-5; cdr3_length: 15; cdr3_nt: TGTGCCAGCAGCCGGCGAAGGACAGGGCAAGAGACCCAGTACTTC; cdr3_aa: CASSRRRTGQETQYF
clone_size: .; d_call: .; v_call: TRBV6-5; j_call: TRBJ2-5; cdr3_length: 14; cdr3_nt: TGTGCCAGCAGTTCGGGGGACGACCAAGAGACCCAGTACTTC; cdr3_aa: CASSSGDDQETQYF
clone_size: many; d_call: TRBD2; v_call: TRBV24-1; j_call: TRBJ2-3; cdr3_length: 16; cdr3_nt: TGTGCCACCAGTGATACGGAAGCGGGAGGTGTAGATACGCAGTATTTT; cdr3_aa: CATSDTEAGGVDTQYF
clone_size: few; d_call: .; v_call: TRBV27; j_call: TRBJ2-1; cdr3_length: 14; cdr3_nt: TGTGCCAGCAGTTCCATCTTACTATACAATGAGCAGTTCTTC; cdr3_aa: CASSSILLYNEQFF
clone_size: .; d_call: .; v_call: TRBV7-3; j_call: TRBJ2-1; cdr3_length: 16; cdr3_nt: TGTGCCAGCAGCTTAGCAGAAGCGGGCCCCTACAATGAGCAGTTCTTC; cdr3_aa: CASSLAEAGPYNEQFF
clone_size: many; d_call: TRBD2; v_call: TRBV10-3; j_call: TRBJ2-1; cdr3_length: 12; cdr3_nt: TGTGCCACCGGACTAGCAGGGGATGAGCAGTTCTTC; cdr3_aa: CATGLAGDEQFF
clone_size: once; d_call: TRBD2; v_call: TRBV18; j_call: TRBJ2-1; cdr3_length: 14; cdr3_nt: TGTGCCAGCTCACCGGGACTAGATGGCAATGAGCAGTTCTTC; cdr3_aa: CASSPGLDGNEQFF
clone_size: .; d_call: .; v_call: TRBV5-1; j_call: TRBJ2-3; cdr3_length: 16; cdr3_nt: TGCGCCAGCAGCACCTACACATCAGGGAACCCTTATACGCAGTATTTT; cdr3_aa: CASSTYTSGNPYTQYF
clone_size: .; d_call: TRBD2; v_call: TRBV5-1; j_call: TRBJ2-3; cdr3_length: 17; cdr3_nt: TGCGCCAGCAGCGTGGGGACTAGCGGGGCTAGCACAGATACGCAGTATTTT; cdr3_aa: CASSVGTSGASTDTQYF
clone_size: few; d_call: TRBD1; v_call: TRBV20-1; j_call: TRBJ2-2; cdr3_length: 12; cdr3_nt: TGCAGCGGGACAGGCGACACCGGGGAGCTGTTTTTT; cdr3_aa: CSGTGDTGELFF
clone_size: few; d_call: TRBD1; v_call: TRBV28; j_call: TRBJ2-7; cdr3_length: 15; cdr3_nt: TGTGCCAGCAGTCCCGCAGGACAGGGGTCCTACGAGCAGTACTTC; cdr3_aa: CASSPAGQGSYEQYF
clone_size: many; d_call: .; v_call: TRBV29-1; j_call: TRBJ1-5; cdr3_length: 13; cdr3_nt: TGCAGCGTCCAGGAAAACAGCTATCAGCCCCAGCATTTT; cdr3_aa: CSVQENSYQPQHF
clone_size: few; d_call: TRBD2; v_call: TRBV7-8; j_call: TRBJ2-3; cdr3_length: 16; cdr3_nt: TGTGCCAGCAGCTTAATTGTTACTAGCGGGGGAGATACGCAGTATTTT; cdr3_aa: CASSLIVTSGGDTQYF
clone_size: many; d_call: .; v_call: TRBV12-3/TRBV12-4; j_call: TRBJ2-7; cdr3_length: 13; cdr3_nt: TGTGCCAGCAGTCTCCCCCCCACCTACGAGCAGTACTTC; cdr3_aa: CASSLPPTYEQYF
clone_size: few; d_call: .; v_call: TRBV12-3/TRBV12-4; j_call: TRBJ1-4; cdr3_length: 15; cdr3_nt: TGTGCCAGCAGTTTAGTCGAGGAAGGTCTAGAAAAACTGTTTTTT; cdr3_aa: CASSLVEEGLEKLFF
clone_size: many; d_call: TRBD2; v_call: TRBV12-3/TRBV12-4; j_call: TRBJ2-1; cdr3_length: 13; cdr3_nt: TGTGCCAGCAGACAGACTAGCTTGAATGAGCAGTTCTTC; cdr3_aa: CASRQTSLNEQFF
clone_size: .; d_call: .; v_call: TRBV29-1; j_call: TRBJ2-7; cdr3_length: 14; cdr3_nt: TGCAGCGTTGAAGGGCTTGGGGTTCGCTACGAGCAGTACTTC; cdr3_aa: CSVEGLGVRYEQYF
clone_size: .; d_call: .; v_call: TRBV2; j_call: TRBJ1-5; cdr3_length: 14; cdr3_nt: TGTGCCAGCAGGACCGGGACACCCGTTCAGCCCCAGCATTTT; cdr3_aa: CASRTGTPVQPQHF
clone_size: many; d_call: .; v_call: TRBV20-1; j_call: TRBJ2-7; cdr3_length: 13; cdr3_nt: TGCAGTGCTAGAGCCCCTCGAAACTACGAGCAGTACTTC; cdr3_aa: CSARAPRNYEQYF
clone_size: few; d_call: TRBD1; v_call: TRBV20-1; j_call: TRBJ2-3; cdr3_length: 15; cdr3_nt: TGCAGTGCTAGAATGGGGACAGGGGATGGAGATACGCAGTATTTT; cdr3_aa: CSARMGTGDGDTQYF
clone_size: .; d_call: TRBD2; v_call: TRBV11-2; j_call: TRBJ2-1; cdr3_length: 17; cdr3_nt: TGTGCCAGCAGCTTAGACTTAGCGGGAGGAACCTACAATGAGCAGTTCTTC; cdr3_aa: CASSLDLAGGTYNEQFF
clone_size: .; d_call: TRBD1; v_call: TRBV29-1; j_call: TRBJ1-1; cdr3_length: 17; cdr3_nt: TGCAGCGTTGATTTATCGGGACAGGGAGGCTTGAACACTGAAGCTTTCTTT; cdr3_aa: CSVDLSGQGGLNTEAFF
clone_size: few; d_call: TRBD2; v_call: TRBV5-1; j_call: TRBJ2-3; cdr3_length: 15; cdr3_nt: TGCGCCAGCAGTACCCTAGCGGGAGCGGGAGATACGCAGTATTTT; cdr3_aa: CASSTLAGAGDTQYF
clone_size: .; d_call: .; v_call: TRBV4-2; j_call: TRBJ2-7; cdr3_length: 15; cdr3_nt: TGTGCCAGCAGCCAAGGGAGCGGCTCCTCCTACGAGCAGTACTTC; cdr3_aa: CASSQGSGSSYEQYF
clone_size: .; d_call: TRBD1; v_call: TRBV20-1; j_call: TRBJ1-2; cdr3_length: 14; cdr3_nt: TGCAGTGCAGGTCGCCGACAGGGGGGTTACGGCTACACCTTC; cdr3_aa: CSAGRRQGGYGYTF
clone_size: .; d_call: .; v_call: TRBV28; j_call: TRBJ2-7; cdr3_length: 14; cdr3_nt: TGTGCCAGCAGGGCTAGCGCCAGGACCTACGAGCAGTACTTC; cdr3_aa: CASRASARTYEQYF
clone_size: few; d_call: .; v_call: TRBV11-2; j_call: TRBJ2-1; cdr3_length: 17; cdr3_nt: TGTGCCAGCAGCTTAGAGCGACTCGCTGTCTCCTACAATGAGCAGTTCTTC; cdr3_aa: CASSLERLAVSYNEQFF
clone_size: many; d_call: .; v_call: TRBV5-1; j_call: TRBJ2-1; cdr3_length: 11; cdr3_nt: TGCGCCAGCGGCATTGGCAATGAGCAGTTCTTC; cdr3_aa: CASGIGNEQFF
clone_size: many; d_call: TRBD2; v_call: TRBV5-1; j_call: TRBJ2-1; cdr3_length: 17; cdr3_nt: TGCGCCAGCAGCTCGACTCCGACTAGCGGGAGGACGAATGAGCAGTTCTTC; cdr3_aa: CASSSTPTSGRTNEQFF
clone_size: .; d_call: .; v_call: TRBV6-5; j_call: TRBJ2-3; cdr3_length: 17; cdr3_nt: TGTGCCAGCAGTTACTCGTTCACGGAATTTGCCACAGATACGCAGTATTTT; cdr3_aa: CASSYSFTEFATDTQYF